These 17 T cell receptor beta chains came from one sample sequenced in a study of cytomegalovirus exposure and HLA in healthy donors. PCR was performed using 60 Vbeta and 13 Jbeta primers. The protocol was immunoSEQ multiplex PCR, while the TCRdb copy is restricted to in-frame clones and leaves out a portion. The sample holds about 190,000 clones, over 70% seen once. Sequenced sample: PBMCs. Source of these receptors: a young woman in good health and CMV-seropositive.

V and J are TRBV27 and TRBJ2-5; 8 bases agree with TRBD2. The CDR3 totals 16 residues. V dropped 5 bases and J dropped 7; count of bases not matched to a gene: 15. CDR1 and CDR2 from the germline V gene are MNHEY and SMNVEV (reference sequence). In DNA form, the CDR3 reads TGTGCCAGCAGTAGAATTGGGACTAGTAAAGAGGGGACCCAGTACTTC. Amino acid sequence: CASSRIGTSKEGTQYF.

The rearrangement uses TRBV9 and TRBJ2-5, with 12 bases lining up with TRBD2. Trimming took 2 bases from V and 5 from J; bases not matched to a gene: 10. The germline V gene encodes CDR1 SGDLS and CDR2 YYNGEE. The CDR3 spans 17 residues. The CDR3 coding sequence is TGTGCCAGCAGCGTTGGGGCTAGCGGGGGGGACGGGGAGACCCAGTACTTC. Translation: CASSVGASGGDGETQYF.

The J gene is TRBJ2-2, the V gene TRBV18; D is ambiguous. The CDR3 loop spans 17 amino acids. Germline lookup yields CDR1 KGHSH and CDR2 LQKENI. Trimming pared 4 bases from V and 0 bases from J, leaving 15 bases between. For the CDR3, the DNA is TGTGCCAGCTCACGCCGGGTGGGTGCAGCGAACACCGGGGAGCTGTTTTTT. As protein: CASSRRVGAANTGELFF.

The chain employs TRBV4-2 and TRBJ1-1, with a weak D call TRBD1 (6 bases). CDR1 is LGHNA and CDR2 is YNFKEQ in the germline V gene. There are 16 residues in the CDR3. V was pared by 3 bases and J by 3 bases, with 17 bases between. The DNA for the CDR3 is TGTGCCAGCAGCCATCCGACAGGACTAGGGGACACTGAAGCTTTCTTT. The encoded protein is CASSHPTGLGDTEAFF.

The V gene is TRBV7-3, the J gene TRBJ2-1; the D gene is possibly TRBD1 (6 bases). Germline V lookup: CDR1 SGHTA, CDR2 FQGTGA. V lost 1 base and J 3 bases, leaving 25 bases between the germline ends. The CDR3 totals 20 residues. The CDR3 DNA reads as TGTGCCAGCAGCTTAAGGGTCGCCAGGGGCGGGCCCTCGGTCTACAATGAGCAGTTCTTC. This gives the protein CASSLRVARGGPSVYNEQFF.

This clone turned up a few times. The chain recombines TRBV9 with TRBJ2-5, with TRBD2 identical over 9 bases. Germline V gives CDR1 SGDLS, CDR2 YYNGEE. This CDR3 contains 14 residues. The V segment lost 4 bases and the J segment 5 bases; nucleotides outside the gene matches: 6. CDR3 amino acids: CASSSSGAWETQYF. Here the CDR3 DNA reads TGTGCCAGCAGCTCTAGCGGGGCGTGGGAGACCCAGTACTTC.

This rearrangement joins TRBV6-4 to TRBJ1-5; D call uncertain. Germline CDR1 and CDR2: MRHNA and SNTAGT. The length of the CDR3 is 18 residues. With 6 bases removed from V and 0 bases from J, the gap between germline ends came to 21 bases. CDR3 in amino acids: CASSDIRSTVYSNQPQHF. The CDR3 region has the DNA TGTGCCAGCAGCGATATCCGGAGCACGGTTTATAGCAATCAGCCCCAGCATTTT.

The chain recombines TRBV6-1 with TRBJ2-7, with D maybe TRBD1 (5 bases). V lost 6 bases to trimming and J lost 2 bases, with 11 bases between them. The CDR3 runs 13 residues. Germline assignment: CDR1 MNHNS and CDR2 SASEGT. This CDR3 reads CASRSRAAYEQYF. CDR3 nucleotides: TGTGCCAGCAGGAGCAGGGCTGCCTACGAGCAGTACTTC.

The CDR3 protein is CASSLGPNTEAFF. The DNA for the CDR3 is TGTGCCAGCAGCTTAGGGCCTAACACTGAAGCTTTCTTT. The chain combines TRBV11-3 with TRBJ1-1; no clear D gene. The CDR3 has 13 amino acids. Trimming shortened V by 1 base and J by 2 bases, and 5 bases separated the two germline ends. Germline assignment: CDR1 SGHNT and CDR2 YENEEA.

V gene TRBV10-1 combines with J gene TRBJ2-1, with D perhaps TRBD2 (5 bases). V gave up 0 bases and J gave up 5 bases, with 11 bases separating them. This CDR3 spans 15 amino acids. Germline assignment: CDR1 WNHNN and CDR2 SYGVQD (reference sequence). CDR3 coding DNA: TGCGCCAGCAGTGAGTCCGGGGTAGCGAACAATGAGCAGTTCTTC. Amino acids: CASSESGVANNEQFF.

V gene TRBV28 combines with J gene TRBJ1-2; 7 nucleotides align to TRBD1. V dropped 1 base and J dropped 8; count of bases not matched to a gene: 4. Germline V CDR1 and CDR2: MDHEN, SYDVKM. The CDR3 totals 13 residues. The CDR3 reads CASSLSPGQGYTF. For the CDR3, the DNA is TGTGCCAGCAGTTTATCCCCGGGACAGGGCTACACCTTC.

The chain joins TRBV6-5 to TRBJ2-7, with D tentatively TRBD2 (7 bases). This CDR3 has 15 amino acids. V was cut by 0 bases and J by 7 bases, with 16 bases left in between. CDR1 and CDR2 from the germline V gene are MNHEY and SVGAGI. The CDR3: CASSYSRRGASEQYF. The CDR3 DNA reads as TGTGCCAGCAGTTACTCGAGACGGGGGGCGAGTGAGCAGTACTTC.

The V gene is TRBV7-9, the J gene TRBJ2-3, with D unclear. Trimming took 7 bases from V and 4 from J, leaving 12 bases between them. The CDR3 length is 13 residues. Germline loops: CDR1 SEHNR, CDR2 FQNEAQ (reference sequence). Here the CDR3 reads CASKIEMADTQYF. The CDR3 DNA follows: TGTGCCAGCAAGATCGAGATGGCAGATACGCAGTATTTT.

The genes are TRBV30 and TRBJ1-4; tentatively, D is TRBD1 (5 bases). Germline loops: CDR1 GTSNPN, CDR2 SVGIG (reference sequence). The CDR3 contains 16 residues. V was shortened by 4 bases and J by 2 bases, with 17 bases between the two germline ends. This CDR3 reads CAWNGGLGTTNEKLFF. CDR3 nucleotide sequence: TGTGCCTGGAACGGGGGGTTAGGGACGACTAATGAAAAACTGTTTTTT.

The gene calls are TRBV7-3 and TRBJ2-1; 9 bases map to TRBD1. Germline CDR1 reads SGHTA; CDR2 reads FQGTGA. V lost 2 bases to trimming and J lost 5 bases; unmatched junction nucleotides: 4. The CDR3 extends over 15 amino acids. CDR3 sequence (DNA): TGTGCCAGCAGCTTAGGGGACAGGGTCCACAATGAGCAGTTCTTC. It is translated as CASSLGDRVHNEQFF.

In this sample, this clone turned up a few times. Distinct nucleotide sequences in the sample also encode this CDR3. CDR3 region: CASSYPDSYNSPLHF. The CDR3 region has the DNA TGTGCCAGCAGTTATCCAGACTCATATAATTCACCCCTCCACTTT. The V call is TRBV6-6, the J call TRBJ1-6; D remains ambiguous. V lost 3 bases, J lost 4 bases, and 10 bases lay in between. CDR1 and CDR2 from the germline V gene are MNHNY and SVGAGI (reference sequence). This CDR3 is built from 15 residues.

CDR3 residues: CASSLGWGGQETQYF. The CDR3 DNA reads as TGTGCCAGCAGCTTAGGTTGGGGGGGGCAAGAGACCCAGTACTTC. The V and J genes are TRBV11-3 and TRBJ2-5; 7 positions match TRBD2. Germline V CDR1 and CDR2: SGHNT, YENEEA. Trimming removed 1 base from V and 2 bases from J; junction bases left unmatched: 4. This CDR3 spans 15 amino acids.